This passage covers 22 T cell receptor beta chains from one sample sequenced in a study of response to subunit inactivated influenza vaccine. TCRdb re-called the RT-PCR reads through MiXCR, storing one row per CDR3 protein. The sample has 500,000 to 700,000 distinct CDR3 sequences; approximately 20% are singletons. The same data also contributed to another study, on T cells expressing NK-cell markers. That study adds: 5'RACE template switching built TCR beta cDNA with unique molecular identifiers.

The sequences come from CD4+ T cells sorted from PBMCs, collected roughly 12 days after vaccination. These receptors originate from a man in his fifties who received an inactivated influenza vaccine.

This sequence joins TRBV12-3 or TRBV12-4 and TRBJ2-5; D is possibly TRBD1 (5 bases). V shed 3 bases and J shed 4 bases, with 9 bases lying between them. CDR3 length: 13 residues. CDR3 amino acids: CASSFQGGETQYF. The CDR3 DNA is TGTGCCAGCAGTTTTCAGGGTGGAGAGACCCAGTACTTC.

This clonotype was observed a handful of times. This rearrangement joins TRBV4-3 to TRBJ1-4; TRBD1 matches 9 bases. This CDR3 is built from 15 residues. The germline V gene encodes CDR1 LGHNA and CDR2 YSLEER. V dropped 0 bases and J dropped 5; count of bases not matched to a gene: 1. This chain's CDR3 is CASSQEGTGNEKLFF. The CDR3 DNA reads as TGCGCCAGCAGCCAAGAAGGGACAGGGAATGAAAAACTGTTTTTT.

This clonotype was counted between two and nine times. This CDR3 reads CSVSDRADIQYF. Here the CDR3 DNA reads TGCAGCGTTTCGGACAGGGCAGACATTCAGTACTTC. The chain links TRBV29-1 to TRBJ2-4, with 8 bases matching TRBD1. J gave up 8 bases and V 5 bases, and 5 bases lay outside the gene matches. The CDR3 has 12 residues. CDR1 is SQVTM, CDR2 ANQGSEA, per germline.

The chain links TRBV12-3 or TRBV12-4 to TRBJ1-4; D gene ambiguous. V lost 6 bases, J lost 0 bases, and 8 bases lay in between. This CDR3 has 14 residues. CDR3 sequence reads: CASRPGTTNEKLFF. DNA of the CDR3: TGTGCCAGCAGACCGGGGACAACTAATGAAAAACTGTTTTTT.

Only a few counts were recorded for this clonotype. The chain links TRBV12-3 or TRBV12-4 to TRBJ1-2, with unresolved D. CDR3 length: 14 residues. V shed 10 bases and J shed 8 bases, with 23 bases lying between them. The CDR3 loop reads CATQRSSDVEGYTF. In nucleotides, the CDR3 is TGTGCCACCCAGCGGAGTAGTGATGTGGAAGGCTACACCTTC.

This clonotype was seen only a few times. CDR3 in amino acids: CASSFHGGPNSPLHF. DNA for the CDR3: TGTGCCAGCAGTTTTCACGGGGGGCCCAATTCACCCCTCCACTTT. The chain combines TRBV12-3 or TRBV12-4 with TRBJ1-6; D possibly corresponds to TRBD1 (6 bases). The CDR3 is 15 residues long. Trimming took off 3 bases at V and 7 bases at J, with 13 bases between the two ends.

This clonotype appeared a few times. The V call is TRBV5-6, the J call TRBJ1-4; 8 nucleotides match TRBD1. The CDR3 extends over 14 amino acids. CDR1 SGHDT and CDR2 YYEEEE come from the germline V gene. After removal of 2 bases from V and 8 bases from J, the junction contained 5 bases not matched to a gene. The CDR3 DNA follows: TGTGCCAGCAGCTTCGACAGGGGAGACGAAAAACTGTTTTTT. Translation: CASSFDRGDEKLFF.

The V and J genes are TRBV5-1 and TRBJ2-7; possibly TRBD2 for D (6 bases). Germline CDR1 reads SGHRS; CDR2 reads YFSETQ. V lost 5 bases and J 7 bases, leaving 13 bases between the germline ends. This CDR3 contains 12 residues. The CDR3 DNA reads as TGCGCCAGCAGTGGGGACTTTTTGGAGCAGTACTTC. Translation gives CASSGDFLEQYF.

This clonotype has a handful of counts. DNA of the CDR3: TGCGCCAGCAGCCAAGGTTGGGGGTACGAGCAGTACTTC. This sequence encodes CASSQGWGYEQYF. This rearrangement joins TRBV4-1 to TRBJ2-7; D may match TRBD1 or TRBD2 (5 bases each). Between the trimmed V and J ends, which lost 1 base and 4 bases, there was a span of 8 bases. CDR1 MGHRA and CDR2 YSYEKL come from the germline V gene. The CDR3 covers 13 residues.

In this sample, this clonotype turned up a few times. The CDR3 loop is CATGGPQSNTGELFF. CDR3 DNA: TGTGCCACAGGCGGGCCACAATCGAACACCGGGGAGCTGTTTTTT. The chain uses TRBV28 and TRBJ2-2; D might be TRBD2 (5 bases). V was trimmed by 10 bases and J by 0 bases, leaving 15 bases between them. This CDR3 is built from 15 residues. The V gene's germline CDR1 is MDHEN and CDR2 SYDVKM.

This chain joins TRBV7-9 and TRBJ1-4; 7 nucleotides line up with TRBD1. Germline V lookup: CDR1 SEHNR, CDR2 FQNEAQ (reference sequence). The CDR3 is made up of 14 amino acids. The V gene end was trimmed by 5 bases and the J gene end by 8 bases; junction bases not matched to a gene: 8. Written as DNA, the CDR3 is TGTGCCAGCAGCCCAAGGACAGGCGAGGAAAAACTGTTTTTT. Its translation is CASSPRTGEEKLFF.

The chain has TRBV30 and TRBJ1-1; maybe TRBD1 (5 bases). This CDR3 has 13 amino acids. Trimming removed 2 bases at V and 3 bases at J, with 10 bases between. Germline CDR1 and CDR2: GTSNPN and SVGIG (reference sequence). The CDR3 protein is CAWSPNRYTEAFF. The CDR3 DNA follows: TGTGCCTGGAGTCCGAACAGGTACACTGAAGCTTTCTTT. Combining the CDR3 with reference TRBV30 and TRBJ1-1 gives the whole variable domain SQTIHQWPATLVQPVGSPLSLECTVEGTSNPNLYWYRQAAGRGLQLLFYSVGIGQISSEVPQNLSASRPQDRQFILSSKKLLLSDSGFYLCAWSPNRYTEAFFGQGTRLTVV.

This clonotype was counted once. The V and J genes are TRBV6-5 and TRBJ1-4; maybe TRBD1 (5 bases). V was clipped by 2 bases and J by 9 bases, with 16 bases between them. The germline CDR1 and CDR2 sequences are MNHEY and SVGAGI. This CDR3 has 15 residues. The CDR3, as DNA: TGTGCCAGCAGTTACACCCGGGACGGCCTGAAAAAACTGTTTTTT. This codes for CASSYTRDGLKKLFF.

This clonotype was found a few times. This chain links TRBV5-1 with TRBJ2-7; 8 nucleotides agree with TRBD2. The CDR3 is 15 residues long. CDR1 SGHRS and CDR2 YFSETQ come from the germline V gene. The V and J ends lost 6 bases and 3 bases, in that order; junction bases with no gene match: 11. The CDR3 sequence: CASKLWGLEDYEQYF. The CDR3 DNA follows: TGCGCCAGCAAATTGTGGGGACTAGAGGACTACGAGCAGTACTTC. Complete variable domain (other parts from reference TRBV5-1 and TRBJ2-7): KAGVTQTPRYLIKTRGQQVTLSCSPISGHRSVSWYQQTPGQGLQFLFEYFSETQRNKGNFPGRFSGRQFSNSRSEMNVSTLELGDSALYLCASKLWGLEDYEQYFGPGTRLTVT.

The V gene is TRBV7-9, the J gene TRBJ2-5, with D possibly called TRBD1 or TRBD2 (5 bases each). V was shortened by 2 bases and J by 5 bases, with 18 bases between the two germline ends. The CDR3 sequence is 16 residues long. CDR1 and CDR2 from the germline V gene are SEHNR and FQNEAQ (reference sequence). This CDR3 is CASSLPRDPKYETQYF. CDR3 nucleotides: TGTGCCAGCAGCTTACCCCGGGACCCTAAGTATGAGACCCAGTACTTC.

This rearrangement joins TRBV28 to TRBJ2-6; D gene unclear. CDR1 is MDHEN, CDR2 SYDVKM, per germline. Trimming cost V 6 bases and J 0 bases, with 3 bases left between them. CDR3 length: 13 amino acids. CDR3 DNA sequence: TGTGCCAGCAGAAACTCTGGGGCCAACGTCCTGACTTTC. This gives the protein CASRNSGANVLTF.

The rearrangement links TRBV12-3 or TRBV12-4 to TRBJ1-1, with D possibly TRBD1 on 6 matching bases. The ends were cut back, 7 bases at V and 4 bases at J, with 13 bases in the middle. The CDR3 is made up of 13 amino acids. In nucleotides, the CDR3 is TGTGCCAGCACCAAGACAGGTTCCACTGAAGCTTTCTTT. Translation gives CASTKTGSTEAFF.

The table lists this clonotype with a few counts. The chain couples TRBV2 to TRBJ2-5, with D perhaps matching TRBD2 (6 bases). The CDR3 is made up of 14 amino acids. The V end lost 6 bases, the J end lost 5 bases, and 16 bases lay between the germline ends. Germline V lookup: CDR1 SNHLY, CDR2 FYNNEI. CDR3 bases: TGTGCCAGCAGAAATCAAGGAGGAGGGGAGACCCAGTACTTC. This encodes CASRNQGGGETQYF.

Only a few counts were recorded for this clonotype. The chain joins TRBV29-1 to TRBJ2-7, with D unresolved. The CDR3 contains 12 residues. Trimming removed 5 bases at V and 0 bases at J, with 8 bases between. Germline V gene lookup returns CDR1 SQVTM and CDR2 ANQGSEA. CDR3 loop: CSVTSRSYEQYF. The CDR3 DNA sequence: TGCAGCGTTACTTCCCGCTCCTACGAGCAGTACTTC.

V gene TRBV6-5 combines with J gene TRBJ2-7; TRBD1 or TRBD2 may be the D gene (5 bases each). This CDR3 contains 16 residues. V lost 0 bases and J lost 2, with 14 bases in between. Germline V gene data show CDR1 as MNHEY and CDR2 as SVGAGI. Here the CDR3 DNA reads TGTGCCAGCAGTTACTCGATGTCCGGGGCTGCCTACGAGCAGTACTTC. This translates into CASSYSMSGAAYEQYF.

The sample holds one count of this clonotype. The V and J genes are TRBV28 and TRBJ2-1; D possibly corresponds to TRBD2 (5 bases). The CDR3 spans 13 residues. V was pared by 2 bases and J by 12 bases, with 14 bases between. Germline lookup yields CDR1 MDHEN and CDR2 SYDVKM. The CDR3 loop reads CASSLVAGGGQFF. The CDR3 DNA sequence: TGTGCCAGCAGTTTAGTTGCGGGCGGCGGGCAGTTCTTC.

This clonotype was observed a handful of times. The junction and the germline gene differ at one end; a read error may be behind it. This chain connects TRBV12-3 or TRBV12-4 to TRBJ2-2; tentatively, D is TRBD1 (6 bases). This CDR3 spans 15 amino acids. The CDR3 DNA sequence: TGTGCCAGCAGTGTAGCCGGGACACGGTCGGTACAGCTGTTTTTT. Its translation is CASSVAGTRSVQLFF.